The 29 T cell receptor beta chains below come from one sample, sequenced in a study of shared clonotypes between healthy human individuals. Assay used: immunoSEQ multiplex PCR; TCRdb lists only in-frame clones, some missing. Of 2 million to 2.5 million clones listed, 85% to 95% are singletons. The material sequenced was naive CD4+ T cells from PBMCs. Subset described: CD45RA+ positively selected. The receptors were gathered from a young man in good health. Some clones in this sample may be carry-over from other donors' samples.

V is TRBV5-1 and J is TRBJ2-5; D ambiguous. The germline gives CDR1 SGHRS, CDR2 YFSETQ. The CDR3 length is 17 residues. Trimming removed 4 bases from V and 1 base from J, with 20 bases in between. For the CDR3, the DNA is TGCGCCAGCAGCCACGAACTGGCGGTAAAGCTCCAAGAGACCCAGTACTTC. Encoded protein: CASSHELAVKLQETQYF.

This rearrangement joins TRBV4-3 to TRBJ2-5; a weak D match, TRBD1 (5 bases). The CDR3 length is 15 residues. V dropped 0 bases and J dropped 3 bases, with 11 bases sitting between them. CDR1 is LGHNA and CDR2 is YSLEER in the germline V gene. The CDR3 DNA is TGCGCCAGCAGCCAAGATTGGGGCAGAGAAGAGACCCAGTACTTC. Amino acids: CASSQDWGREETQYF.

About this clone itself: This sample includes further DNA sequences coding for the same CDR3. The chain recombines TRBV18 with TRBJ1-4; TRBD1 agrees at 10 bases. The CDR3 consists of 13 residues. The V segment lost 3 bases and the J segment 8 bases; nucleotides outside the gene matches: 0. CDR1 and CDR2 (germline): KGHSH, LQKENI. The CDR3 here is CASSPGQGEKLFF. The DNA for the CDR3 is TGTGCCAGCTCACCGGGACAGGGGGAAAAACTGTTTTTT.

The rearrangement joins TRBV7-6 to TRBJ2-7; 8 bases align to TRBD2. This CDR3 has 15 residues. Germline CDR1 reads SGHVS; CDR2 reads FNYEAQ. The J segment lost 2 bases and the V segment lost 3 bases, leaving 6 bases of the junction unmatched. The CDR3 DNA follows: TGTGCCAGCAGCTTGATAACTAGCGGTACCTACGAGCAGTACTTC. It codes for CASSLITSGTYEQYF.

Concerning this clone: Other DNA sequences in the sample encode the same CDR3. The V gene is TRBV28, the J gene TRBJ1-1, with unresolved D. The germline V gene has CDR1 MDHEN and CDR2 SYDVKM. With 5 bases removed from V and 3 bases from J, the gap between germline ends came to 10 bases. This CDR3 comprises 13 residues. The CDR3 DNA is TGTGCCAGCAGTCGTCGGTGGGACACTGAAGCTTTCTTT. It specifies CASSRRWDTEAFF.

The chain links TRBV28 to TRBJ2-7, with 10 bases fitting TRBD1. This CDR3 has 15 residues. CDR1 and CDR2 (germline): MDHEN, SYDVKM. Trimming at V came to 2 bases and at J to 4 bases, leaving 5 bases not matched to a gene. As DNA, the CDR3 is TGTGCCAGCAGTTTAACCGGGACAGGGGTATACGAGCAGTACTTC. Its translation: CASSLTGTGVYEQYF.

The chain has TRBV5-1 and TRBJ1-1; no reliable D call. V lost 0 bases and J lost 0, with 6 bases in between. This CDR3 region has 14 residues. Per germline, CDR1 SGHRS and CDR2 YFSETQ. This CDR3 is CASSLAMMNTEAFF. In DNA form, the CDR3 reads TGCGCCAGCAGCTTGGCAATGATGAACACTGAAGCTTTCTTT.

The rearrangement uses TRBV6-1 and TRBJ1-1, with D unresolved. Germline V CDR1 and CDR2: MNHNS, SASEGT. This CDR3 spans 14 amino acids. V was clipped by 4 bases and J by 2 bases, with 11 bases between them. The CDR3 is CASSGSTYNTEAFF. CDR3 bases: TGTGCCAGCAGTGGTTCCACGTACAACACTGAAGCTTTCTTT.

The chain combines TRBV10-2 with TRBJ2-5; D is uncertain. Germline V gene lookup returns CDR1 WSHSY and CDR2 SAAADI. There are 12 residues in the CDR3. The V and J ends lost 6 bases and 2 bases respectively, with 7 bases between them. The CDR3 DNA sequence: TGCGCCAGCAGGGACGGTCAAGAGACCCAGTACTTC. Translation gives CASRDGQETQYF.

The chain joins TRBV18 to TRBJ1-5, with 10 bases lining up with TRBD1. Trimming took 4 bases from V and 2 from J; bases not matched to a gene: 2. CDR1 is KGHSH, CDR2 LQKENI, per germline. The length of the CDR3 is 15 residues. The CDR3 protein is CASSQGTGGNQPQHF. DNA of the CDR3: TGTGCCAGCTCACAAGGGACAGGGGGCAATCAGCCCCAGCATTTT.

The gene calls are TRBV6-5 and TRBJ1-1, with 7 bases fitting TRBD1. Per germline, CDR1 MNHEY and CDR2 SVGAGI. The CDR3 spans 14 residues. With V trimmed by 6 bases and J by 3 bases, 7 bases remained unmatched. The CDR3 DNA is TGTGCCAGCAGGTCCACAGGGGACTACACTGAAGCTTTCTTT. Protein: CASRSTGDYTEAFF.

The rearrangement uses TRBV9 and TRBJ1-1; no reliable D call. The V gene's germline CDR1 is SGDLS and CDR2 YYNGEE. CDR3 size: 13 residues. Trimming shortened V by 3 bases and J by 4 bases, and 10 bases separated the two germline ends. The CDR3 is CASSARLATEAFF. The CDR3 DNA follows: TGTGCCAGCAGCGCTAGGTTGGCCACTGAAGCTTTCTTT.

This sequence joins TRBV19 and TRBJ1-2, with TRBD1 matching over 10 bases. CDR1 is LNHDA, CDR2 SQIVND, per germline (reference sequence). The CDR3 loop spans 14 amino acids. The V and J ends lost 8 bases and 4 bases, in that order; junction bases with no gene match: 7. The CDR3 region is CASQGGQGSYGYTF. CDR3 nucleotide sequence: TGTGCCAGTCAGGGGGGACAGGGGAGCTATGGCTACACCTTC.

The gene calls are TRBV14 and TRBJ2-7, with 14 bases lining up with TRBD2. Germline CDR1 reads SGHDN; CDR2 reads FVKESK. The CDR3 contains 15 residues. V lost 2 bases, J lost 6 bases, and 3 bases stayed unmatched. The CDR3 spells CASSQPGLAGVEQYF. CDR3 nucleotides: TGTGCCAGCAGCCAACCGGGACTAGCGGGAGTCGAGCAGTACTTC.

CDR3 amino acids: CASSHLGRITEQYF. CDR3 bases: TGTGCCAGTAGTCACCTGGGACGGATCACGGAGCAGTACTTC. The chain combines TRBV19 with TRBJ2-7; D is perhaps TRBD1 or TRBD2 (5 bases each). The CDR3 consists of 14 residues. V lost 5 bases and J 7 bases, leaving 18 bases between the germline ends. The germline V gene encodes CDR1 LNHDA and CDR2 SQIVND (reference sequence).

This chain joins TRBV2 and TRBJ1-5; 9 bases are shared with TRBD1. Trimming took 6 bases from V and 5 from J; bases not matched to a gene: 11. The V gene's germline CDR1 is SNHLY and CDR2 FYNNEI. The CDR3 length is 16 residues. CDR3 DNA sequence: TGTGCCAGCAGCTACGACCGGACAGGGGAGGATCAGCCCCAGCATTTT. Residues: CASSYDRTGEDQPQHF.

The chain couples TRBV5-1 to TRBJ2-6; 7 bases are shared with TRBD2. The germline CDR1 and CDR2 sequences are SGHRS and YFSETQ. V gave up 3 bases and J gave up 2 bases; unmatched junction bases: 5. CDR3 length: 16 amino acids. The CDR3 DNA reads as TGCGCCAGCAGCTCCATGGGAGGGCCTGGGGCCAACGTCCTGACTTTC. As protein: CASSSMGGPGANVLTF.

The chain carries TRBV29-1 and TRBJ2-1; 7 positions match TRBD1. With V trimmed by 7 bases and J by 10 bases, 22 bases remained unmatched. Germline lookup yields CDR1 SQVTM and CDR2 ANQGSEA. The CDR3 spans 16 residues. The CDR3 nucleotides are TGCAGCGCCGTCTCACGTCCCGGACAGGTCCGGAGGGAGCAGTTCTTC. This sequence encodes CSAVSRPGQVRREQFF.

The rearrangement joins TRBV7-8 to TRBJ2-5; D might be TRBD2 (6 bases). The CDR3 sequence is 14 residues long. The germline gives CDR1 SGHVS, CDR2 FQNEAQ. V shed 3 bases and J shed 6 bases, with 14 bases lying between them. The CDR3 DNA reads as TGTGCCAGCAGCTTGCGGGACGGAGCGAAGACCCAGTACTTC. Translation gives CASSLRDGAKTQYF.

V usage is TRBV30 and J usage is TRBJ2-3, with TRBD2 identical over 10 bases. V lost 0 bases and J lost 2; bases outside the gene matches: 5. CDR3 length: 16 residues. CDR1 and CDR2 (germline): GTSNPN, SVGIG (reference sequence). CDR3 sequence: CAWSVPLAGFTDTQYF. CDR3 sequence (DNA): TGTGCCTGGAGTGTACCACTAGCGGGATTCACAGATACGCAGTATTTT.

The V and J genes are TRBV5-1 and TRBJ2-6, with 7 nucleotides matching TRBD2. V lost 4 bases and J lost 0; bases outside the gene matches: 4. The CDR3 covers 16 residues. The germline V gene encodes CDR1 SGHRS and CDR2 YFSETQ. The CDR3 loop reads CASSPGGSSGANVLTF. Here the CDR3 DNA reads TGCGCCAGCAGCCCGGGGGGAAGCTCTGGGGCCAACGTCCTGACTTTC.

The gene calls are TRBV28 and TRBJ2-7, with 11 bases aligning to TRBD1. J was trimmed by 6 bases and V by 6 bases; bases with no gene match: 10. CDR1 is MDHEN and CDR2 is SYDVKM in the germline V gene. This CDR3 is built from 15 residues. The CDR3 loop reads CASRVYRTGGFEQYF. The CDR3 DNA reads TGTGCCAGCAGAGTTTATAGGACAGGGGGCTTCGAGCAGTACTTC.

The V call is TRBV19, the J call TRBJ1-2; no reliable D call. V was trimmed by 10 bases and J by 1 base, leaving 13 bases between them. Per the germline V gene, CDR1 is LNHDA and CDR2 is SQIVND (reference sequence). The CDR3 is 13 residues long. This CDR3 is CATSDWSNYGYTF. DNA for the CDR3: TGTGCCACTTCCGATTGGAGTAACTATGGCTACACCTTC.

The genes are TRBV7-2 and TRBJ1-4, with D possibly being TRBD1 (6 bases). CDR3 size: 14 residues. Trimming left V 2 bases short and J 8 bases short, with 12 bases between. Germline CDR1 SGHTA, CDR2 FQGNSA. The CDR3 sequence is CASSLRAGDEKLFF. In nucleotides, the CDR3 is TGTGCCAGCAGCTTACGGGCAGGGGACGAAAAACTGTTTTTT.

V is TRBV28 and J is TRBJ1-1; 9 nucleotides line up with TRBD1. CDR3 size: 16 residues. Germline values: CDR1 MDHEN, CDR2 SYDVKM. The V gene end was trimmed by 5 bases and the J gene end by 3 bases; junction bases not matched to a gene: 10. The CDR3 reads CASSASDRGSYTEAFF. For the CDR3, the DNA is TGTGCCAGCAGTGCTTCTGACAGGGGGTCCTACACTGAAGCTTTCTTT. Supplemented by reference TRBV28 and TRBJ1-1, the full variable domain reads DVKVTQSSRYLVKRTGEKVFLECVQDMDHENMFWYRQDPGLGLRLIYFSYDVKMKEKGDIPEGYSVSREKKERFSLILESASTNQTSMYLCASSASDRGSYTEAFFGQGTRLTVV.

The V and J genes are TRBV4-3 and TRBJ1-1; no clear D. CDR3 length: 15 residues. Trimming shortened V by 0 bases and J by 3 bases, and 11 bases separated the two germline ends. Germline V gene sequence: CDR1 LGHNA, CDR2 YSLEER. CDR3 in amino acids: CASSQDRDAYTEAFF. DNA of the CDR3: TGCGCCAGCAGCCAAGATCGGGATGCGTACACTGAAGCTTTCTTT.

J is TRBJ2-7 and V is TRBV7-6, with 10 bases matching TRBD2. The germline V gene has CDR1 SGHVS and CDR2 FNYEAQ. The length of the CDR3 is 14 residues. J gave up 6 bases and V 6 bases, and 8 bases lay outside the gene matches. CDR3 region: CASSVGTSETEQYF. The CDR3 nucleotides are TGTGCCAGCAGTGTCGGGACTAGCGAGACCGAGCAGTACTTC.

The chain couples TRBV6-6 to TRBJ1-5; D is unclear. V lost 6 bases to trimming and J lost 4 bases, with 10 bases between them. The CDR3 sequence is 13 residues long. Germline CDR1 and CDR2: MNHNY and SVGAGI (reference sequence). The CDR3 region has the DNA TGTGCCAGCAGGAGAGGGAGGAATCAGCCCCAGCATTTT. Its protein is CASRRGRNQPQHF.

The chain is built from TRBV4-2 and TRBJ1-6; no clear D gene. The CDR3 sequence is 14 residues long. The V end was cut by 0 bases, the J end by 9 bases, with 9 bases between. The V gene's germline CDR1 is LGHNA and CDR2 YNFKEQ. CDR3 in DNA: TGTGCCAGCAGCCAAGATAGTCGGCGTTCACCCCTCCACTTT. Encoded protein: CASSQDSRRSPLHF.